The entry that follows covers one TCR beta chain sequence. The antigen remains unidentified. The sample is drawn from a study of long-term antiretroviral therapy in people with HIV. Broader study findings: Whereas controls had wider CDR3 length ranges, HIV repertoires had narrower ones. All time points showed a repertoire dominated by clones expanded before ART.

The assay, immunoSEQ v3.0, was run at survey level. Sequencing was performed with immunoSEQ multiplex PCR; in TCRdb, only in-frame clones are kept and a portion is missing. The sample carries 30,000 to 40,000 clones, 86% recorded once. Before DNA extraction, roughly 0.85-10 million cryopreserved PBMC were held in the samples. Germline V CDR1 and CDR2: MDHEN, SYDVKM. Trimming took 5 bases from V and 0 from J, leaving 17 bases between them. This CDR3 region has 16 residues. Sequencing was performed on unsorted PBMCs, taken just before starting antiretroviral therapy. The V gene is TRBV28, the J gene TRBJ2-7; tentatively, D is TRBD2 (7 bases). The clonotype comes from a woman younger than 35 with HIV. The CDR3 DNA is TGTGCCAGCAGTCTAAGGGGGGGGCCTATCTCCTACGAGCAGTACTTC. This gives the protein CASSLRGGPISYEQYF.